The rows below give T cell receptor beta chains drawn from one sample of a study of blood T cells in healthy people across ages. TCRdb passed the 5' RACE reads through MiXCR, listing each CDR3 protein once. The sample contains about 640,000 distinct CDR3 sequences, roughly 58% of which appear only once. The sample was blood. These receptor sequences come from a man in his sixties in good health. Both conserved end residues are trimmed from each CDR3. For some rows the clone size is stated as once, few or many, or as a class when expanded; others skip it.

ASSVRQGCSYNEQF,TRBV21-1,TRBJ2-1,.
ASSPLLGQGVSGANVLT,TRBV7-9,TRBJ2-6,few
ASSRPGDTQY,TRBV11-2,TRBJ2-3,few
ANSPDRGRSEKLF,TRBV2,TRBJ1-4,.
ASILAGSNNEQF,TRBV12-3/TRBV12-4,TRBJ2-1,few
ASSLPPGTGGETQY,TRBV5-4,TRBJ2-5,.
ASSSAGQGRAYEQY,TRBV28,TRBJ2-7,.
SQDFNEQF,TRBV20-1,TRBJ2-1,.
ASSRGTVGNIQY,TRBV3-1,TRBJ2-4,few
AITDPYAGGSSYNEQF,TRBV10-3,TRBJ2-1,.
SARPNYGYT,TRBV20-1,TRBJ1-2,.
AISDRGGGEQY,TRBV21-1,TRBJ2-7,.
ASSYPDSSGGYT,TRBV6-6,TRBJ1-2,few
SARERQGPNYGYT,TRBV20-1,TRBJ1-2,.
ASSPPQGRYGYT,TRBV2,TRBJ1-2,.
SAPHSATNEKLF,TRBV20-1,TRBJ1-4,.
ASSLTGTGYQATQY,TRBV7-8,TRBJ2-5,.
ASSYNRAGASYNEQY,TRBV6-2/TRBV6-3,.,.
ASSFTGANTGELF,TRBV27,TRBJ2-2,.
ASSPQGAGQYEQY,TRBV18,.,.
ASRTAGSSYNEQF,TRBV6-5,TRBJ2-1,few
SARPSGGYYNEQF,TRBV20-1,TRBJ2-1,.
STLAGRQETQY,TRBV29-1,TRBJ2-5,few
ASTRWGTGVQETQY,TRBV28,TRBJ2-5,.
SARVQGLLTDTQY,TRBV20-1,TRBJ2-3,once
ATRDVLNGELF,TRBV24-1,TRBJ2-2,.
ASSPDRGGIQPQH,TRBV6-1,TRBJ1-5,.
ASSFGQSTGELF,TRBV5-1,TRBJ2-2,.
ASSQRGGDQETQY,TRBV3-1,TRBJ2-5,.
ASSLETGAEQY,TRBV7-9,TRBJ2-7,.
ASSFPGRNEQY,TRBV28,TRBJ2-7,once
ASSTGTSMQY,TRBV12-3/TRBV12-4,TRBJ2-5,.
ASSSGRIQETQY,TRBV5-1,TRBJ2-5,few
ASSGRVGGDTQY,TRBV12-3/TRBV12-4,TRBJ2-3,.
ASSLASGTPETQY,TRBV11-1,TRBJ2-5,.
ASSLGVAGRAGANVLT,TRBV5-4,TRBJ2-6,few
ASSLGDPRRADTQY,TRBV5-5,TRBJ2-3,.
ASSPTSENEQY,TRBV2,TRBJ2-5,.
SASALEDTQY,TRBV20-1,TRBJ2-3,few
ASAGTGSPGLVDTQY,TRBV12-3/TRBV12-4,TRBJ2-3,once
SARVIVASGGRTQY,TRBV20-1,TRBJ2-5,once
ASSLPGRWETQY,TRBV11-2,TRBJ2-5,.
SVLGRTSTETQY,TRBV29-1,TRBJ2-3,.
ASRRLAGGVDEQF,TRBV19,TRBJ2-1,.
ASNRRTSGEQETQY,TRBV12-3/TRBV12-4,TRBJ2-5,.
ASSLAQGARETQY,TRBV12-3/TRBV12-4,TRBJ2-5,.
ASSLDGTAGELF,TRBV5-1,TRBJ2-2,.
ALKKSGGVHEQY,TRBV6-1,TRBJ2-7,.
ASSFTSSGTSGSNHEQY,TRBV12-3/TRBV12-4,.,.
ASSSVSGTAYEKLF,TRBV28,TRBJ1-4,.
ASSYSSLAGVYNEQF,TRBV6-2/TRBV6-3,TRBJ2-1,.
ATRGGGYGYT,TRBV2,TRBJ1-2,few
ATSRDPGVWAEAF,TRBV15,TRBJ1-1,once
ASSFGNYGYT,TRBV28,TRBJ1-2,many